This TCR beta chain was identified during a study of blood T cells in healthy people across ages. The CDR3 is 15 residues long. V shed 8 bases and J 7 bases; nucleotides not matched to a gene: 14. Primed by a sample-barcoded 5' primer and a J-beta primer mix, a second PCR proceeded for 7 to 11 cycles. MiXCR was run by TCRdb on the 5' RACE reads, yielding one entry per CDR3 protein. The table shows some 710,000 distinct CDR3 sequences, with about 20% occurring only once. This chain joins TRBV12-3 or TRBV12-4 and TRBJ2-1; 7 bases fit TRBD2. The sequencing input was blood. The sequence was obtained from a man aged 70 or older in good health. As DNA, the CDR3 is TGTGCCAGCGGGTTTGTAGTGACTAGCCAAAATGAGCAGTTCTTC. Its translation is CASGFVVTSQNEQFF.